These T cell receptor beta chains were read from a single sample in a study of Graves' ophthalmopathy and Graves' hyperthyroidism. TCRdb itself ran the multiplex PCR reads through MiXCR, one entry per CDR3 protein. The data show a few hundred thousand distinct CDR3 sequences, under 45% seen once. Sequenced material: peripheral blood or thyroid tissue (not recorded which). These receptors all come from an adult man with Graves' hyperthyroidism. Each CDR3 is given with its conserved first and last residue. The D gene is left open where the match is weak. Only part of the rows carry a size: once, few, many, or a class if the clone is expanded.

V gene: TRBV20-1; clone size: -; D gene: -; J gene: TRBJ1-4; CDR3 DNA: TGCAGTGCTAGAGGGGGGAGGGGCCGAACTGCAACTAATGAAAAACTGTTTTTT; CDR3 protein: CSARGGRGRTATNEKLFF
V gene: TRBV4-1; clone size: -; D gene: -; J gene: TRBJ2-7; CDR3 DNA: TGCGCCAGCAGCCAAGAGATAGGGGTGCGCTCCTACGAGCAGTACTTC; CDR3 protein: CASSQEIGVRSYEQYF
V gene: TRBV29-1; clone size: once; D gene: -; J gene: TRBJ2-5; CDR3 DNA: TGCAGCGCTTTAAGGGCGGACCAAGAGACCCAGTACTTC; CDR3 protein: CSALRADQETQYF
V gene: TRBV10-3; clone size: -; D gene: -; J gene: TRBJ1-2; CDR3 DNA: TGTGCCATCGGGACGGGGAACTATGGCTACACCTTC; CDR3 protein: CAIGTGNYGYTF
V gene: TRBV12-3/TRBV12-4; clone size: -; D gene: TRBD2; J gene: TRBJ2-3; CDR3 DNA: TGTGCCAGCAGCAGAAGACTAGCGGGAGCCACAGATACGCAGTATTTT; CDR3 protein: CASSRRLAGATDTQYF
V gene: TRBV2; clone size: -; D gene: TRBD1; J gene: TRBJ1-1; CDR3 DNA: TGTGCCGGCAGCGGACGGTGGGGACAGATGAACACTGAAGCTTTCTTT; CDR3 protein: CAGSGRWGQMNTEAFF
V gene: TRBV5-1; clone size: many; D gene: -; J gene: TRBJ2-7; CDR3 DNA: TGCGCCAGCAGCTCAGGAGTTCCCCCCTACGAGCAGTACTTC; CDR3 protein: CASSSGVPPYEQYF
V gene: TRBV7-8; clone size: many; D gene: -; J gene: TRBJ1-1; CDR3 DNA: TGTGCCAGCAGCTTATTTAGGGCAGAAGCTTTCTTT; CDR3 protein: CASSLFRAEAFF
V gene: TRBV7-8; clone size: -; D gene: -; J gene: TRBJ1-4; CDR3 DNA: TGTGCCAGCAGCTCCCACCCAGGGGTAACTAATGAAAAACTGTTTTTT; CDR3 protein: CASSSHPGVTNEKLFF
V gene: TRBV7-8; clone size: -; D gene: -; J gene: TRBJ2-5; CDR3 DNA: TGTGCCAGCAGCAAAACCCGCCCTGGAGGGTCCCAGACCCAGTACTTC; CDR3 protein: CASSKTRPGGSQTQYF
V gene: TRBV7-6; clone size: -; D gene: -; J gene: TRBJ1-1; CDR3 DNA: TGTGCCAGCAGCTTAACATCATCGGGGAGCGCTGAAGCTTTCTTT; CDR3 protein: CASSLTSSGSAEAFF
V gene: TRBV28; clone size: -; D gene: -; J gene: TRBJ2-7; CDR3 DNA: TGTGCCAGCACCCGGAAGGGTGGCTACGAGCAGTACTTC; CDR3 protein: CASTRKGGYEQYF
V gene: TRBV5-1; clone size: many; D gene: TRBD1; J gene: TRBJ1-1; CDR3 DNA: TGCGCCAGCAGGTCAGGACAGGGGCTAAGCGGAAAGAACACTGAAGCTTTCTTT; CDR3 protein: CASRSGQGLSGKNTEAFF
V gene: TRBV5-1; clone size: -; D gene: -; J gene: TRBJ1-2; CDR3 DNA: TGCGCCAGCAGCTCCGGGCTGGGAGCTAACTATGGCTACACCTTC; CDR3 protein: CASSSGLGANYGYTF
V gene: TRBV7-7; clone size: many; D gene: TRBD1; J gene: TRBJ2-5; CDR3 DNA: TGTGCTAGCAGCTCGGGACAGCGTAGACAAGAGACCCAGTACTTC; CDR3 protein: CASSSGQRRQETQYF
V gene: TRBV4-2; clone size: few; D gene: TRBD1; J gene: TRBJ1-2; CDR3 DNA: TGTGCCAGCAGTTCGGGACAGGGGATCGGTGGCTACACCTTC; CDR3 protein: CASSSGQGIGGYTF
V gene: TRBV7-3; clone size: many; D gene: -; J gene: TRBJ1-2; CDR3 DNA: TGTGCCAGCAGCCCCTCGGACGGTTATGGCTACACCTTC; CDR3 protein: CASSPSDGYGYTF
V gene: TRBV4-3; clone size: few; D gene: TRBD1; J gene: TRBJ2-5; CDR3 DNA: TGCGCCAGCAGCCAAGATTTCCCTATAATTTTTCAGGGGGAAGAGACCCAGTACTTC; CDR3 protein: CASSQDFPIIFQGEETQYF
V gene: TRBV15; clone size: -; D gene: -; J gene: TRBJ2-4; CDR3 DNA: TGTGCCACCAGCAGAGGGGTGGGGGATCTAGCCAAAAACATTCAGTACTTC; CDR3 protein: CATSRGVGDLAKNIQYF
V gene: TRBV10-3; clone size: -; D gene: -; J gene: TRBJ1-2; CDR3 DNA: TGTGCCATCAGTGACAGTCGGGGGACATTAGGATTCTCTGGCTACACCTTC; CDR3 protein: CAISDSRGTLGFSGYTF
V gene: TRBV12-3/TRBV12-4; clone size: few; D gene: -; J gene: TRBJ1-1; CDR3 DNA: TGTGCCAGCAGTTTAGGGGGAGGGGTTGAAGCTTTCTTT; CDR3 protein: CASSLGGGVEAFF
V gene: TRBV7-2; clone size: -; D gene: TRBD1; J gene: TRBJ1-2; CDR3 DNA: TGTGCCAGCAGCTTGACAGGGGAGCCTAACTATGGCTACACCTTC; CDR3 protein: CASSLTGEPNYGYTF
V gene: TRBV7-9; clone size: -; D gene: -; J gene: TRBJ2-5; CDR3 DNA: TGTGCCAGCGGCCTAAGATCAGGGGAGACCCAGTACTTC; CDR3 protein: CASGLRSGETQYF
V gene: TRBV30; clone size: -; D gene: -; J gene: TRBJ1-2; CDR3 DNA: TGTGCCTGGAGTGACTTTGGGACCAACTATGGCTACACCTTC; CDR3 protein: CAWSDFGTNYGYTF
V gene: TRBV6-5; clone size: many; D gene: -; J gene: TRBJ1-2; CDR3 DNA: TGTGCCAGCAGTTACGAGCGCGAACCCCGGGTCTATGGCTACACCTTC; CDR3 protein: CASSYEREPRVYGYTF
V gene: TRBV7-8; clone size: many; D gene: -; J gene: TRBJ1-1; CDR3 DNA: TGTGCCAGCAGCTTCTCTAGTCCCGGCCCTGAAGCTTTCTTT; CDR3 protein: CASSFSSPGPEAFF
V gene: TRBV14; clone size: many; D gene: -; J gene: TRBJ2-2; CDR3 DNA: TGTGCCAGCAGTCAACTGATACAGGGACGGCCCTACACCGGGGAGCTGTTTTTT; CDR3 protein: CASSQLIQGRPYTGELFF
V gene: TRBV20-1; clone size: -; D gene: TRBD1; J gene: TRBJ1-2; CDR3 DNA: TGCAGTGCTGGTAGACAGGGGGCCGATGACTTCTTC; CDR3 protein: CSAGRQGADDFF
V gene: TRBV6-5; clone size: many; D gene: -; J gene: TRBJ1-1; CDR3 DNA: TGTGCCAGCAGGTACACAGGGAGCACTGAAGCTTTCTTT; CDR3 protein: CASRYTGSTEAFF
V gene: TRBV7-9; clone size: many; D gene: -; J gene: TRBJ1-1; CDR3 DNA: TGTGCCAGCAGCTTAGGGTTCGTTGGCACTGAAGCTTTCTTT; CDR3 protein: CASSLGFVGTEAFF
V gene: TRBV6-5; clone size: -; D gene: TRBD1; J gene: TRBJ2-7; CDR3 DNA: TGTGCCAGCAGTTACGTTGGGGACAGGGGGCTCGAGCAGTACTTC; CDR3 protein: CASSYVGDRGLEQYF
V gene: TRBV27; clone size: -; D gene: -; J gene: TRBJ2-5; CDR3 DNA: TGTGCCGGCAGTTTATCCGGGGAGACCCAGTACTTC; CDR3 protein: CAGSLSGETQYF
V gene: TRBV5-1; clone size: many; D gene: -; J gene: TRBJ1-2; CDR3 DNA: TGCGCCAGCAGCTTGATGATGGATTCCTATGGCTACACCTTC; CDR3 protein: CASSLMMDSYGYTF
V gene: TRBV4-2; clone size: -; D gene: TRBD2; J gene: TRBJ2-7; CDR3 DNA: TGTGCCAGCAGCCAGGGACTCGGACTAGACTCCTACGAGCAGTACTTC; CDR3 protein: CASSQGLGLDSYEQYF
V gene: TRBV27; clone size: -; D gene: TRBD1; J gene: TRBJ2-1; CDR3 DNA: TGTGCCAGCAGTTTTGGGACAGAAGAGCAGTTCTTC; CDR3 protein: CASSFGTEEQFF
V gene: TRBV12-3/TRBV12-4; clone size: few; D gene: -; J gene: TRBJ2-5; CDR3 DNA: TGTGCCAGTAGACTCCAGGGAGTGGAGACCCAGTACTTC; CDR3 protein: CASRLQGVETQYF
V gene: TRBV7-9; clone size: many; D gene: -; J gene: TRBJ2-7; CDR3 DNA: TGTGCCAGCAGCCCGGCCCACTACGAGCAGTACTTC; CDR3 protein: CASSPAHYEQYF
V gene: TRBV10-3; clone size: -; D gene: -; J gene: TRBJ1-5; CDR3 DNA: TGTGCCATCAGCGAAGGACAGACACATAGCAATCAGCCCCAGCATTTT; CDR3 protein: CAISEGQTHSNQPQHF
V gene: TRBV7-9; clone size: once; D gene: -; J gene: TRBJ2-1; CDR3 DNA: TGCGCCAGCAGCTTGTTAGGGGGGGGGCCGTCTCGTGAGCAGTTCTTC; CDR3 protein: CASSLLGGGPSREQFF
V gene: TRBV12-3/TRBV12-4; clone size: many; D gene: TRBD1; J gene: TRBJ2-7; CDR3 DNA: TGTGCCAGCAGTTTTGGGGGACAGTCCTACGAGCAGTACTTC; CDR3 protein: CASSFGGQSYEQYF
V gene: TRBV10-3; clone size: -; D gene: TRBD2; J gene: TRBJ2-5; CDR3 DNA: TGTGCCATCAGCCAAGCCGGGAGGGGAGAGACCCAGTACTTC; CDR3 protein: CAISQAGRGETQYF
V gene: TRBV28; clone size: many; D gene: TRBD1; J gene: TRBJ1-1; CDR3 DNA: TGTGTTACCGGGCAGTCGGCAGGGGGCACTGAAGCTTTCTTT; CDR3 protein: CVTGQSAGGTEAFF
V gene: TRBV14; clone size: many; D gene: -; J gene: TRBJ1-2; CDR3 DNA: TGTGCCAGCAGCCAAGCGGCGGGCAGGGCTTCGTTCTATGGCTACACCTTC; CDR3 protein: CASSQAAGRASFYGYTF
V gene: TRBV12-3/TRBV12-4; clone size: many; D gene: -; J gene: TRBJ2-7; CDR3 DNA: TGTGCCAGCAGTTTACAGGGAGCCGAGCAGTACTTC; CDR3 protein: CASSLQGAEQYF
V gene: TRBV29-1; clone size: few; D gene: -; J gene: TRBJ1-1; CDR3 DNA: TGCAGCGTTGCTTGGGAGCTCAACACTGAAGCTTTCTTT; CDR3 protein: CSVAWELNTEAFF
V gene: TRBV7-3; clone size: -; D gene: TRBD2; J gene: TRBJ2-3; CDR3 DNA: TGTGCCAGCAGCAGACCCGGACTGGCGGGAGGCACAGATACGCAGTATTTT; CDR3 protein: CASSRPGLAGGTDTQYF